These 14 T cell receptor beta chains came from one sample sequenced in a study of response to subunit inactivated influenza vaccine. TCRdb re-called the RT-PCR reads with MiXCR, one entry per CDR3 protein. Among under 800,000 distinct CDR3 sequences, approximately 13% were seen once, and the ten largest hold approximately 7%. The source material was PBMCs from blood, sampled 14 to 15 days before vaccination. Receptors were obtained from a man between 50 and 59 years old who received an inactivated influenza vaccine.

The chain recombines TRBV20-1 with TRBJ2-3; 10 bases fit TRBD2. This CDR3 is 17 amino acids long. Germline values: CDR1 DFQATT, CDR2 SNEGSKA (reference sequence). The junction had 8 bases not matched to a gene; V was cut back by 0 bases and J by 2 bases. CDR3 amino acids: CSARDAQLAGYTDTQYF. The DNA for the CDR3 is TGCAGTGCTAGAGACGCCCAACTAGCGGGATACACAGATACGCAGTATTTT.

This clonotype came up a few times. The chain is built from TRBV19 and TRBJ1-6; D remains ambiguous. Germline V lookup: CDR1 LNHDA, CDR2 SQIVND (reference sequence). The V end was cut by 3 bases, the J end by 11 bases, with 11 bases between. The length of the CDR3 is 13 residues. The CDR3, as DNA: TGTGCCAGTAGTATTGAAGCAGGCGCACCCCTCCACTTT. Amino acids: CASSIEAGAPLHF.

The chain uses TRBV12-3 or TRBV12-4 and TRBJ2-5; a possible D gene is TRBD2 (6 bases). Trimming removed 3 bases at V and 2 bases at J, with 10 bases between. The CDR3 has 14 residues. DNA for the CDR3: TGTGCCAGCAGTTTCCCAGGGAGGCAAGAGACCCAGTACTTC. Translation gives CASSFPGRQETQYF.

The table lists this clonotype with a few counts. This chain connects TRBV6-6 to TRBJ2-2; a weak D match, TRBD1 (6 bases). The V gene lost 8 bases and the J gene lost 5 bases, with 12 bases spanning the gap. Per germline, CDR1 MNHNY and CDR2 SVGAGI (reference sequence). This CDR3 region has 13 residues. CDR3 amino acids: CASQQGATGELFF. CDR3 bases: TGTGCCAGCCAACAGGGTGCGACCGGGGAGCTGTTTTTT.

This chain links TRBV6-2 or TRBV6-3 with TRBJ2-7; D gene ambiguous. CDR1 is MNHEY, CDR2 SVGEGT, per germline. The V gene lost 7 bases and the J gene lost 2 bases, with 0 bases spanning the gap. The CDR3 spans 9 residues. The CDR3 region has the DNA TGTGCCAGCACCTACGAGCAGTACTTC. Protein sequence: CASTYEQYF.

The CDR3, as DNA: TGTGCCAGCAGCTTGACTAGCGGGGGGGCTACCGAGCAGTACTTC. Amino acids: CASSLTSGGATEQYF. V usage is TRBV7-2 and J usage is TRBJ2-7, with TRBD2 identical over 14 bases. The CDR3 has 15 amino acids. V lost 3 bases to trimming and J lost 6 bases; unmatched junction nucleotides: 4. Germline CDR1 reads SGHTA; CDR2 reads FQGNSA.

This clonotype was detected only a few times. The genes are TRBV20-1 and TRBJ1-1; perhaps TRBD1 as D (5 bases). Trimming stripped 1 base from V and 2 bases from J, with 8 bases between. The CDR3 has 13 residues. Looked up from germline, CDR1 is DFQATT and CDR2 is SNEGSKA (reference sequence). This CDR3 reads CSARGTPNTEAFF. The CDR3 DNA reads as TGCAGTGCTAGAGGGACACCTAACACTGAAGCTTTCTTT.

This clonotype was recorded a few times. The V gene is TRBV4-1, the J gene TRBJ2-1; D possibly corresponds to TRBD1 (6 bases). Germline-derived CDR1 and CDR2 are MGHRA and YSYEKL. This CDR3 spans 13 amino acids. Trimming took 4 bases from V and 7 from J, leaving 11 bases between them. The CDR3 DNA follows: TGCGCCAGCAGCCTCCAGGGGATGAATGAGCAGTTCTTC. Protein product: CASSLQGMNEQFF.

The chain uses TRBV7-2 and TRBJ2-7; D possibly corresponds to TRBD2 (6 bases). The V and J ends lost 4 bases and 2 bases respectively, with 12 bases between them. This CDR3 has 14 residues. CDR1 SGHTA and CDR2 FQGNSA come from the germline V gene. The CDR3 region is CASSSRPGAYEQYF. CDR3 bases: TGTGCCAGCAGCTCCCGCCCGGGGGCCTACGAGCAGTACTTC.

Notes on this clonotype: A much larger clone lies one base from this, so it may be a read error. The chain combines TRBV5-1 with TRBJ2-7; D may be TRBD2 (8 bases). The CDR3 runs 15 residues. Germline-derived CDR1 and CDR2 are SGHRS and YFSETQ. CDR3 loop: CASSPGGGQFGERYF. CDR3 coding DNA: TGCGCCAGCAGCCCGGGGGGGGGACAGTTCGGCGAGCGGTACTTC.

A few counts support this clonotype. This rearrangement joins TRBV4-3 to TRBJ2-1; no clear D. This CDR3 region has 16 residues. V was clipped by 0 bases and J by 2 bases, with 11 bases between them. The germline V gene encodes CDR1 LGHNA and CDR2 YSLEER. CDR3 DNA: TGCGCCAGCAGCCAAGAGGCCCAAGTTACCTACAATGAGCAGTTCTTC. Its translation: CASSQEAQVTYNEQFF.

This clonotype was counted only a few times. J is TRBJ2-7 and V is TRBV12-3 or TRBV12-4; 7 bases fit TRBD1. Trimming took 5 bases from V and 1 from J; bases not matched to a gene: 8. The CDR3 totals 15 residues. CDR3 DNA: TGTGCCAGCAGTGGATGGACAGGAAGTTCCTACGAGCAGTACTTC. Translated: CASSGWTGSSYEQYF.

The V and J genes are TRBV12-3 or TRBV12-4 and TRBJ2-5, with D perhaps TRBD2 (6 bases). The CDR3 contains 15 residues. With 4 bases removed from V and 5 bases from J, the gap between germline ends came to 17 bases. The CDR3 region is CASSSLAGRKETQYF. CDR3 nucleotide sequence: TGTGCCAGCAGTTCGCTGGCGGGGAGAAAGGAGACCCAGTACTTC.

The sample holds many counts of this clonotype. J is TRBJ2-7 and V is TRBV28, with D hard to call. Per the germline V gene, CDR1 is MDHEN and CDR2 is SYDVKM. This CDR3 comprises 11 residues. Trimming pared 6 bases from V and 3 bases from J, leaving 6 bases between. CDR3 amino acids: CASSLRYEQYF. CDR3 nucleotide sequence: TGTGCCAGCAGCTTGCGCTACGAGCAGTACTTC. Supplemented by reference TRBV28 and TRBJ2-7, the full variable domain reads DVKVTQSSRYLVKRTGEKVFLECVQDMDHENMFWYRQDPGLGLRLIYFSYDVKMKEKGDIPEGYSVSREKKERFSLILESASTNQTSMYLCASSLRYEQYFGPGTRLTVT.